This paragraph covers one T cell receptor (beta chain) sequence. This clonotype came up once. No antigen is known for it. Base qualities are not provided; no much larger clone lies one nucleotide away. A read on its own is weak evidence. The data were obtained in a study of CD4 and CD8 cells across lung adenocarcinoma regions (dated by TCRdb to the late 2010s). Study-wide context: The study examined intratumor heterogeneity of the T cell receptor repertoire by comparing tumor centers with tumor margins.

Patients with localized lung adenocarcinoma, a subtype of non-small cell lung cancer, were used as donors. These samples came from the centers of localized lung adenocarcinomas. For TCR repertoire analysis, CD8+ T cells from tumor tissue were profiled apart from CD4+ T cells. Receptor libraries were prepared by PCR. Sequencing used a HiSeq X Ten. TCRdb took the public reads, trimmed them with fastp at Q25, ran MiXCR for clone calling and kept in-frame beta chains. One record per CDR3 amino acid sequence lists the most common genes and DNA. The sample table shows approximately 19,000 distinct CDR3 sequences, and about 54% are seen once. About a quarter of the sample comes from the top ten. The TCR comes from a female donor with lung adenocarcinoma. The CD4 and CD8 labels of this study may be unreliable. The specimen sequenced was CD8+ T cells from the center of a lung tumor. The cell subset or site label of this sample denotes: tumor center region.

The nucleotides read TGCAGCGTTGACTACGGCTACGAGCAGTACTTC. It specifies CSVDYGYEQYF. The chain joins TRBV29-1 to TRBJ2-5; the D gene identity is not certain. The J call may not be correct, given that the DNA end is closer to TRBJ2-7. CDR1 and CDR2, per the germline V gene, are SQVTM and ANQGSEA. The CDR3 runs 11 amino acids, cysteine and phenylalanine included. The kept DNA is CDR3 alone, 33 bases in frame from the first base.